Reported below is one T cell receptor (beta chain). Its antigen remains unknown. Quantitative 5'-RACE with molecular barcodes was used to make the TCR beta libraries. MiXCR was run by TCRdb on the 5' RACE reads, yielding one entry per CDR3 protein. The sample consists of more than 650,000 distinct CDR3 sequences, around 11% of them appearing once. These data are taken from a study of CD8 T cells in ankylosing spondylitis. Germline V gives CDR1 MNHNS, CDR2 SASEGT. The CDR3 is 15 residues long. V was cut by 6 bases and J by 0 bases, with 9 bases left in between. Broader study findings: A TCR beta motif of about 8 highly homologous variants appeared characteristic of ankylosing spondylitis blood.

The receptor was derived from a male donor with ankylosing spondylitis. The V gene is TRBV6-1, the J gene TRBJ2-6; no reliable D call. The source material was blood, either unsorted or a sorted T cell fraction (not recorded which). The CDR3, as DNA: TGTGCCAGCAGCTTCCTGGGCTCTGGGGCCAACGTCCTGACTTTC. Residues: CASSFLGSGANVLTF.